A selection of T cell receptor beta chains follows, all from one sample in a study of OX40 agonist ivuxolimab in advanced cancers. Measured with immunoSEQ multiplex PCR; TCRdb has only the in-frame clones, and not every one. The sample has about 9,200 clones; 80% to 90% are singletons. Sequencing used CD4+ or CD8+ T cells sorted from blood, obtained in a trial of the OX40 agonist ivuxolimab. The origin of the receptors is an adult with an advanced solid tumor such as melanoma, head and neck, liver or kidney cancer. Both conserved end residues are part of each CDR3.

TRBJ2-7 | TRBV5-5 | CASSLGQGAYEQYF
TRBJ2-7 | TRBV5-6 | CASSLDPLYEQYF
TRBJ2-3 | TRBV27 | CASSLFDTQYF
TRBJ1-2 | TRBV6-1 | CASSEARGSAHYGYTF
TRBJ1-4 | TRBV27 | CASSLYQGATNEKLFF
TRBJ2-3 | TRBV6-5 | CASSATGLVTDTQYF
TRBJ1-2 | TRBV6-5 | CASSYRLDGTMDGYTF
TRBJ1-5 | TRBV19 | CASSSPGQGFSNQPQHF
TRBJ1-2 | TRBV7-8 | CASSLGAGNTAYGYTF
TRBJ1-2 | TRBV6-5 | CASSYSQVSPYGYTF
TRBJ2-7 | TRBV19 | CASSIGASVVDEQYF
TRBJ2-7 | TRBV4-1 | CASSQAIGAYEQYF
TRBJ1-5 | TRBV19 | CASSPNSNQPQHF
TRBJ1-5 | TRBV6-1 | CASSELDSYQPQHF
TRBJ2-3 | TRBV5-1 | CASSPWTSGVTDTQYF
TRBJ1-3 | TRBV7-8 | CASSQLRSGNTIYF
TRBJ2-7 | TRBV27 | CASSTGGDEQYF
TRBJ1-6 | TRBV28 | CASGIQPDSPLHF
TRBJ2-1 | TRBV6-5 | CASSHPSGGAHEQFF
TRBJ2-7 | TRBV7-9 | CASSSGTAIYEQYF
TRBJ2-7 | TRBV6-1 | CASMGDFRVDEQYF
TRBJ1-2 | TRBV5-4 | CASSYHTGNYGYTF
TRBJ2-2 | TRBV6-4 | CASSDSGANTGELFF
TRBJ2-1 | TRBV18 | CASSPGAGGNYNEQFF
TRBJ1-2 | TRBV5-4 | CASSLTADYGYTF
TRBJ2-2 | TRBV9 | CASSVGNTGELFF
TRBJ2-7 | TRBV4-2 | CASSPLGGAYEQYF
TRBJ2-7 | TRBV7-9 | CASSSLQGHYEQYF
TRBJ2-7 | TRBV27 | CASSLAGGTPLSYEQYF
TRBJ1-6 | TRBV14 | CASSQDRGRYSPLHF
TRBJ2-5 | TRBV15 | CATSRENSGGSETQYF
TRBJ2-7 | TRBV7-8 | CASKDPAEYF
TRBJ1-2 | TRBV6-1 | CASTRISANYGYTF
TRBJ2-7 | TRBV27 | CASSPEIGTAYEQYF
TRBJ2-1 | TRBV7-6 | CASSGLGGGYNEQFF